This section outlines one T cell receptor (beta chain) sequence together with its context. This clonotype was observed at least ten times. What antigen it recognizes has not been identified. There are no base qualities to consult, and no much larger clone falls within one base. This sample's treatment or condition label indicates: live attenuated yellow fever vaccine strain. A standard Ficoll-Paque protocol was used to isolate PBMCs from peripheral blood. Dynabeads CD4 and CD8 positive selection kits were used to isolate CD4 and CD8 T-cell fractions. TriZol was used to extract RNA from bulk PBMCs, from CD4 and CD8 fractions, and from dextramer-positive and dextramer-negative fractions. Synthesis of TCR cDNA relied on 5'RACE template switching, a step that introduced a universal primer site along with unique molecular identifiers. cDNA synthesis was primed from both the TCR alpha and TCR beta constant segments. Library amplification involved two PCR steps, and the second step added sample barcodes and sequencing adapters. Sequencing of libraries was done on Illumina HiSeq 2500 (2x100 bp) or NovaSeq (2x150 bp). The source study handled its data this way. Reads were demultiplexed and collapsed into UMI consensus sequences with MIGEC, and V(D)J alignment was performed with MiXCR. Clonotypes responding to the vaccine were identified with edgeR on replicate PBMC samples, with the criteria of FDR below 0.01 and a log2 fold change above 5 up to day 15. Each bulk clonotype was labeled CD4 or CD8 based on which sequenced repertoire, CD4 or CD8, contained the clonotype at higher abundance. Through fastp at Q25 and MiXCR, TCRdb rebuilt clones from the public reads, retaining in-frame beta chains. Each CDR3 protein gets just one entry, which takes the most common genes and DNA from the rows behind it. Clone size and V and J calls follow TCRdb, not the original study. The sample profile shows around 68,000 distinct CDR3 sequences; more than 5.5% of them were found once. The top ten clonotypes cover around 29% of the sample.

These data are taken from a study of T cells after yellow fever vaccination (dated by TCRdb to 2018 to 2020). Turning to the overall study: Libraries from fractions with low cell numbers were prepared with the SMART-Seq v4 Ultra Low Input RNA kit. To follow T-cell clones before and after primary and booster YFV17D yellow fever vaccination, bulk TCR alpha and beta repertoires were sequenced over time. Two healthy male donors, one aged 18 to 30 and one aged 30 to 40 years, made up the cohort. Blood was collected at multiple timepoints before and after primary and secondary immunization, and bulk PBMC replicates and cell subsets were isolated.

The paper as a whole reports these results and caveats: A small fraction of clonotypes appeared in both the CD4 and CD8 compartments, likely as a result of convergent recombination. FACS-sorted repertoires could contain abundant contaminating clonotypes from the bulk population, so computational filtering was required. After the booster, most of the clones that had expanded following primary vaccination were detected again (just under 97% of CD4 and 80% to 90% of CD8), which suggests that memory was broadly maintained. Because only two donors were included in the study, the extent to which the findings can be generalized is limited. Compared with the primary T-cell response, the secondary T-cell response was faster but weaker, reaching its peak on day 5 rather than on day 15.

Its CDR3 holds 14 amino acids, cysteine through phenylalanine. The retained sequence is limited to the CDR3, 42 bases, with the frame set at the first base. For CDR1 and CDR2, the germline V gene lists MNHEY and SVGEGT. Trimming removed 6 bases from V and 8 bases from J; the gene matches leave 10 bases unexplained. The sequence derives from a man aged 18 to 30 who received the YFV17D yellow fever vaccine. In this chain, TRBV6-2 or TRBV6-3 is recombined with TRBJ2-1; 7 nucleotides in the junction match TRBD2. This specimen consisted of CD8+ T cells sorted from PBMCs, obtained less than 11 days after the first yellow fever vaccination. The CDR3 protein: CASRGGYEGDEQFF. The nucleotides are TGTGCCAGCAGGGGGGGGTACGAAGGGGATGAGCAGTTCTTC.